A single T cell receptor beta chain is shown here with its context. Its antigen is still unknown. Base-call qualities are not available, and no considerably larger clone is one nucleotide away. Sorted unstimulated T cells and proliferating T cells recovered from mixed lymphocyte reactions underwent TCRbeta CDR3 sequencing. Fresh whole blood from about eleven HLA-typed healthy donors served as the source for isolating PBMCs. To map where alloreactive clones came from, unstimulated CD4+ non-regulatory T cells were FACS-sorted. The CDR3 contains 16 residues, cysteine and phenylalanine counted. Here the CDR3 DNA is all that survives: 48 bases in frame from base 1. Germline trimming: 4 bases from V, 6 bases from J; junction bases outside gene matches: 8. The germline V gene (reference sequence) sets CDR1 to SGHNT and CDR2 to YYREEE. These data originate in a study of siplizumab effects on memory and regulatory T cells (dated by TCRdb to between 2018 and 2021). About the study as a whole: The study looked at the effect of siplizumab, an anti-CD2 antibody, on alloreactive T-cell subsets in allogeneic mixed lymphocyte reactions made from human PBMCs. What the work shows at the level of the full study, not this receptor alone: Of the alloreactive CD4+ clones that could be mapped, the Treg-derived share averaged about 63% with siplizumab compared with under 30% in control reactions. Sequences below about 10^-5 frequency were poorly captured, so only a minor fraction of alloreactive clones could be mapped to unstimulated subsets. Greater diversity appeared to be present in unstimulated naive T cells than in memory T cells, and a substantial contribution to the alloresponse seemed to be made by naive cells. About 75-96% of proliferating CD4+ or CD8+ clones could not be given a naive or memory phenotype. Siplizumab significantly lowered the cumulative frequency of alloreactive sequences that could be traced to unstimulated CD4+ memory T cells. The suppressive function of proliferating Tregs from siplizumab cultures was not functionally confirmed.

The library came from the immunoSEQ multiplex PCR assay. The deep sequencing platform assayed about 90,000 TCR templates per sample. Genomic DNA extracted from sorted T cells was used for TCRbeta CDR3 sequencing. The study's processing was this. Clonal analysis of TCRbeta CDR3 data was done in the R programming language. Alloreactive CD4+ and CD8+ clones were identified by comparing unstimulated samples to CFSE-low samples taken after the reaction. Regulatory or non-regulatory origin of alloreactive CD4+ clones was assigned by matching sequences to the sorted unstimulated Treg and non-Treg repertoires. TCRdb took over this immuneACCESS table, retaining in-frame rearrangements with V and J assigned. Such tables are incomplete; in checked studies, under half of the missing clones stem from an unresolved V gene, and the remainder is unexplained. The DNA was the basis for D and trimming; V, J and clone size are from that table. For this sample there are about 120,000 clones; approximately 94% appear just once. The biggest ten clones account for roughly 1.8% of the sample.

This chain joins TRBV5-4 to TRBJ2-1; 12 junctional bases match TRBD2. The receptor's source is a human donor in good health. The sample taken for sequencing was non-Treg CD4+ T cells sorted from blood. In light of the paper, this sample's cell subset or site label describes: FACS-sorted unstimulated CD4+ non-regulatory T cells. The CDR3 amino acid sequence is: CASSPQLAGGFNEQFF. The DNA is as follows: TGTGCCAGCAGCCCTCAACTAGCGGGAGGTTTCAATGAGCAGTTCTTC.